The clone carrying this T cell receptor beta chain showed up just a few times. Using immunoSEQ multiplex PCR, the repertoire was profiled, and TCRdb retains in-frame clones only, with some absent. The repertoire consists of about 380,000 clones, with 85% to 95% occurring once and the leading ten covering around 0.019%. Between the trimmed V and J ends, which lost 0 bases and 0 bases, there was a span of 15 bases. The CDR3 loop spans 18 amino acids. The V gene's germline CDR1 is MGHRA and CDR2 YSYEKL. This sample is drawn from a study of shared T cell receptors in the human thymus. The V gene is TRBV4-1, the J gene TRBJ2-1, with D possibly TRBD2 on 5 matching bases. The receptor comes from a human donor. Sequencing was done on a sample of thymocytes. CDR3 residues: CASSQDSERTSSYNEQFF. The CDR3 coding sequence is TGCGCCAGCAGCCAAGATTCGGAGCGGACGAGCTCCTACAATGAGCAGTTCTTC.